This T cell receptor (beta chain) was sequenced in a study of molecular identifiers for immune sequencing clone quantification (dated by TCRdb to 2016 to 2019). About the study as a whole: For a replicate experiment, RNA from around 20,000 or 99,000 naive CD8 T cells was divided into five aliquots, of which four were sequenced. CD8 T cells were used in a methods study to benchmark molecular-identifier clustering-based TCR repertoire sequencing (MIDCIRS) and TCR RNA copy counting.

V gives up 4 bases and J gives up 7 bases, and the segment between their germline ends measures 7 bases. The CDR3 sequence holds 11 residues, the cysteine and phenylalanine included. Just the 33-base CDR3 DNA is kept, in frame starting at base 1. This clonotype was counted many times. It lacks a known antigen. Base qualities are not provided; no much larger clone lies one nucleotide away. Libraries were built with PCR. The sequencer was an Illumina HiSeq 4000. Bulk TCR libraries were made following a previously described method, with the TCR primers given in Table S5. Total RNA was purified with the Qiagen AllPrep DNA/RNA kit. Before any analysis, reads coming from multiple sequencing runs of the same library were combined into one pool. The original methods were these. Only reads with exact TCR constant sequence were kept, trimmed to 150 nt, and grouped by their 12-nt molecular barcodes. Within each barcode group, reads were sub-clustered at a 15% Levenshtein threshold, and quality-weighted consensus sequences were built per RNA molecule. Non-functional sequences were filtered out, along with any lower-count sequence sitting one edit away from another sequence. On the basis of fitting two negative binomial distributions, barcode sub-clusters with fewer than 20% of the maximum read count were discarded. The public reads were reprocessed in TCRdb via fastp at Q25 and MiXCR, keeping in-frame beta chains. Each entry is one CDR3 protein sequence, shown with its most common DNA and genes. TCRdb's processing, not the study's, gives the V and J calls here. The table for this sample lists about 640,000 distinct CDR3 sequences; less than 20% of them were counted only once. The ten largest clones represent 0.85% of the sample.

Libraries of naive CD8 T cells were built from approximately 20,000 to 1,000,000 sorted cells, with 10%, 30% or 50% of the purified RNA used. Naive CD8 T cells were FACS-sorted as CD8+CD4-CCR7+CD45RA+ on a BD FACSAria II into RLT Plus buffer. Detection sensitivity was tested by spiking Jurkat RNA equal to some 10 TCR copies' worth into samples containing 20,000-1,000,000 naive CD8 T cells. CD8 T cells were enriched with RosetteSep CD8+ T Cell Enrichment Cocktail and Ficoll-Paque, followed by ACK red cell lysis. On the study overall, not on this receptor specifically: Highly expanded clone sizes could be underestimated because identical TCR molecules may share a barcode. Modeling indicated roughly 3.2 TCR RNA copies recovered per cell, compared with around 9.8 by digital PCR, which implies a capture efficiency of approximately 31%. In CMV-specific effector cells, clones with more than 20 RNA copies accounted for over 97% of molecules, whereas in naive cells such clones accounted for under 1%. A single cell's worth of spiked-in Jurkat TCR RNA was reported detectable even among one million naive CD8 T cells. The naive libraries included spiked-in Jurkat TCR RNA (fewer than 11 copies' worth), and this Jurkat TCR RNA is not part of the donor repertoire. When barcode sub-clustering was not used, chimeric consensus sequences inflated TCR diversity, with chimeras reaching as high as 47%.

This sequence uses TRBV12-3 or TRBV12-4 and TRBJ1-1; the D gene is perhaps TRBD1, from 5 matching bases. The sample was naive CD8+ T cells from blood, with Jurkat cell RNA spiked in. The cell subset or site label for this specimen denotes: FACS-sorted CD8+CD4-CCR7+CD45RA+ naive T cells. The receptor comes from a human donor in good health. Some libraries in this study had Jurkat cell RNA spiked in. The CDR3 loop reads CASSSGVEAFF. The nucleotide sequence is given as TGTGCCAGCAGTTCGGGGGTTGAAGCTTTCTTT.